This T cell receptor (beta chain) was recorded in a study of response to subunit inactivated influenza vaccine. A single record per CDR3 protein comes from TCRdb applying MiXCR to the RT-PCR reads. The profile covers around 480,000 distinct CDR3 sequences, with approximately 16% appearing a single time and about 3% taken by the ten largest. Germline V lookup: CDR1 DFQATT, CDR2 SNEGSKA (reference sequence). This CDR3 region has 10 residues. V was shortened by 5 bases and J by 5 bases, with 6 bases between the two germline ends. The sample holds a few counts of this clonotype. The source material was CD4+ T cells sorted from PBMCs, sampled less than 30 months after vaccination. The chain uses TRBV20-1 and TRBJ2-5; no clear D. This clonotype was obtained from a man aged 45-69 years who received an inactivated influenza vaccine. CDR3 sequence: CSALKETQYF. CDR3 bases: TGCAGTGCTTTAAAGGAGACCCAGTACTTC.